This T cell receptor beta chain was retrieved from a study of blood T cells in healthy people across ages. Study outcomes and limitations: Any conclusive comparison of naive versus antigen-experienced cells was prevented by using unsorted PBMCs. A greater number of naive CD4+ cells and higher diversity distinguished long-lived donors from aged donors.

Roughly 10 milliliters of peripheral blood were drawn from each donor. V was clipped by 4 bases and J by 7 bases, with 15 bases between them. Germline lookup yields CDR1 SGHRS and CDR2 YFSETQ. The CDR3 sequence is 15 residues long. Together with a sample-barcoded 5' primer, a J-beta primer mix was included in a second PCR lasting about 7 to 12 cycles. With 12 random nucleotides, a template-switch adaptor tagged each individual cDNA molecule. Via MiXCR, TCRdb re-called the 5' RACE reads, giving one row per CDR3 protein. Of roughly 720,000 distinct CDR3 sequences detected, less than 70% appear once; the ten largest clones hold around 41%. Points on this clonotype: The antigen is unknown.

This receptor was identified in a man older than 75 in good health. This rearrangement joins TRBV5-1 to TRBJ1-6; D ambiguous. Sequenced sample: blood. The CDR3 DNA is TGCGCCAGCAGCAGCTACGCTCGGGGAAATTCACCCCTCCACTTT. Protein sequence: CASSSYARGNSPLHF.